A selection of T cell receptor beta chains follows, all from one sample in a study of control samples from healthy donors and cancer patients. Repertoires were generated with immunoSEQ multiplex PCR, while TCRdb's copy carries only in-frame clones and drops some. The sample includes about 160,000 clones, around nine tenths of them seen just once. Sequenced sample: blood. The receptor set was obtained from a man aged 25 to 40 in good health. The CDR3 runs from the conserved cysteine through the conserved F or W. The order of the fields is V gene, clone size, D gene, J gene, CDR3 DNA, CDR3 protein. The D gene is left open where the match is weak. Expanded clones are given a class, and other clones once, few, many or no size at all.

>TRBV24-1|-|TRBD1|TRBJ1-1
TGTGCCACCAGTGACCCCCCCCCGGGACAGGGGGTGAACACTGAAGCTTTCTTT
CATSDPPPGQGVNTEAFF
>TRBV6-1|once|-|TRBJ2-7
TGTGCCAGCAGTGAAGCAGGGGCCGAGCAGTACTTC
CASSEAGAEQYF
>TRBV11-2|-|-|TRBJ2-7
TGTGCCAGCAGCTTAGTCAGGGACGAGCAGTACTTC
CASSLVRDEQYF
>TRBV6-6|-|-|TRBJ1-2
TGTGCCAGCAGTTACGGAGACAGTAGGGAAGGCTACACCTTC
CASSYGDSREGYTF
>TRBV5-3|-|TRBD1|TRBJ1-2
TGTGCCAGAAGCTTGGTGGACAGGGGGCGTTATGGCTACACCTTC
CARSLVDRGRYGYTF
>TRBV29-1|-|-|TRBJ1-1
TGCAGCGGTAGGACGGGTATGAACACTGAAGCTTTCTTT
CSGRTGMNTEAFF
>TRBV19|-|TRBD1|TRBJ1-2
TGTGCCAGTAGTAAAAGGCCAGGGACAGGGGAAGGCGGCTACACCTTC
CASSKRPGTGEGGYTF
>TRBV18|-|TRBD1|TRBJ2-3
TGTGCCAGCTCCAAAAACGCCGGGACAGGGAGGACAGATACGCAGTATTTT
CASSKNAGTGRTDTQYF
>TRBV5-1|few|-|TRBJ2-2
TGCGCCAGCAGCCTGACCCCCCTTGGGGGACTGAACACCGGGGAGCTGTTTTTT
CASSLTPLGGLNTGELFF
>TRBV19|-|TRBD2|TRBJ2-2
TGTGCCAGTAGTACCGGGACTAGGGGGGCCGGGGAGCTGTTTTTT
CASSTGTRGAGELFF
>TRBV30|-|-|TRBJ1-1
TGTGCCTGGAGAGATGTCGTAAGCGGTGAAGCTTTCTTT
CAWRDVVSGEAFF
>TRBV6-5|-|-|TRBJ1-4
TGTGCCAGCACGGGCCCCCAGGCAAATGAAAAACTGTTTTTT
CASTGPQANEKLFF
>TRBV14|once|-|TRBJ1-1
TGTGCCAGCAGCCAAGGAGACTATCTGGCTTTCTTT
CASSQGDYLAFF
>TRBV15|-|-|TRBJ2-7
TGTGCCACCAGACCCACGTCTCTTCCCTACGAGCAGTACTTC
CATRPTSLPYEQYF
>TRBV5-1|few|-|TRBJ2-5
TGCGCCAGCAGCTTGGGGCAAGAGACCCAGTACTTC
CASSLGQETQYF
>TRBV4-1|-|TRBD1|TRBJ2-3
TGCGCCAGCAGCCATACAACGGGACAGGGGGCCTGGGATACGCAGTATTTT
CASSHTTGQGAWDTQYF
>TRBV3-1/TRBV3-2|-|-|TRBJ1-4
TGTGCCAGCAGAGCCGGACAGACCTTAGTTAATGAAAAACTGTTTTTT
CASRAGQTLVNEKLFF
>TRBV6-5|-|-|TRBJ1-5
TGTGCCACCTCGGGGGGATATAGCAATCAGCCCCAGCATTTT
CATSGGYSNQPQHF
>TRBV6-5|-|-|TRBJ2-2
TGTGCCAGCAGTCCAGCCACCGGGGAGCTGTTTTTT
CASSPATGELFF
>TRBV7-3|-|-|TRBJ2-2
TGTGCCAGTACACGGGAGAACACCGGGGAGCTGTTTTTT
CASTRENTGELFF
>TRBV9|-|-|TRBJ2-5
TGTGCCAGCGGAGCGGAGGTCCAAGAGACCCAGTACTTC
CASGAEVQETQYF
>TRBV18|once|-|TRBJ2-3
TGTGCCAGCTCACCACTCGTAGAGAAAGGCACAGATACGCAGTATTTT
CASSPLVEKGTDTQYF
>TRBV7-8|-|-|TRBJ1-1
TGTGCCAGCAGCCGAAACCCACAGAACACTGAAGCCTTCTTT
CASSRNPQNTEAFF
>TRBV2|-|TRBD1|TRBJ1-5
TGTGCCAGCAGCACAGGGGGCTATCAGCCCCAGCATTTT
CASSTGGYQPQHF
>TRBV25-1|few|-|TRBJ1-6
TGTGCCAGCAGTCAAAACTTGGCGGCCGAGGGCTCACCCCTCCACTTT
CASSQNLAAEGSPLHF
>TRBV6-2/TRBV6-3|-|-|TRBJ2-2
TGTGCCAGCAGTTACGACAGGGAGCTGTTTTTT
CASSYDRELFF
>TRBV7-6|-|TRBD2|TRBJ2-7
TGTGCCAGCAGCCTACGGACTAGCGGGAGGACAAGAACCTACGAGCAGTACTTC
CASSLRTSGRTRTYEQYF
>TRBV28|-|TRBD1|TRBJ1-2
TGTGCCAGCAGTGGGGCACAGGGGGCCTATGGCTACACCTTC
CASSGAQGAYGYTF
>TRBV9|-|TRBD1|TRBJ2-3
TGTGCCAGCAGCGTTGACAGGGCAGATACGCAGTATTTT
CASSVDRADTQYF
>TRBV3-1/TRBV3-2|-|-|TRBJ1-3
TGTGCCAGCAGCCAAGGGGGGGGCACTGGAAACACCATATATTTT
CASSQGGGTGNTIYF
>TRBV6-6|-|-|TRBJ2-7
TGTGCCAGCTGCCGGGGGAAGACCTACGAGCAGTACTTC
CASCRGKTYEQYF
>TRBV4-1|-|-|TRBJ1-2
TGCGCCAGCAGCTCCTTGGGGGCGCGCCCTAACTATGGCTACACCTTC
CASSSLGARPNYGYTF
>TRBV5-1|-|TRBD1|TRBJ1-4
TGCGCCAGCAGCGTGAAGGGACAGACCTATGAAAAACTGTTTTTT
CASSVKGQTYEKLFF
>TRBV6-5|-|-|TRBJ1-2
TGTGCCAGCACCCCGAAAGGGTGGTATGGCTACACCTTC
CASTPKGWYGYTF
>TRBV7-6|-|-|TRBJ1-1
TGTGCCAGCAGCTTGGGACCGAGGAACACTGAAGCTTTCTTT
CASSLGPRNTEAFF
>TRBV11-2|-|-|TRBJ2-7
TGTGCCAGCAGCTCCTACGAGCAGTACTTC
CASSSYEQYF
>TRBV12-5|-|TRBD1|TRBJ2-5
TGTGCTAGTGGCCTCCGGACAGGAGGAGGAGAGACCCAGTACTTC
CASGLRTGGGETQYF
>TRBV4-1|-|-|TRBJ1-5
TGCGCCAGCAGCCAAGAAGGAGGGTTGGGACAGCCCCAGCATTTT
CASSQEGGLGQPQHF
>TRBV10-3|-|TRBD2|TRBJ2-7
TGTGCCATCAGGGCAAGGGAAACTAGCGTCTACGAGCAGTACTTC
CAIRARETSVYEQYF
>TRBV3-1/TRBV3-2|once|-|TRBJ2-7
TGTGCCAGCAGCCAAGGACATTATACCTACGAGCAGTACTTC
CASSQGHYTYEQYF
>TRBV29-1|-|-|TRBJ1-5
TGCAGCGTTAGGAGGGGAGGGGACCAGCCCCAGCATTTT
CSVRRGGDQPQHF
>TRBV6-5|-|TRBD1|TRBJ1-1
TGTGCCAGCCCCGAGGGGGCACACAACACTGAAGCTTTCTTT
CASPEGAHNTEAFF
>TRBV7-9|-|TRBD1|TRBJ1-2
TGTGCCAGCAGCCCCGAACAGGGGATGGGCTACACCTTC
CASSPEQGMGYTF